The clone carrying this T cell receptor (beta chain) appeared a few times. This sample is part of a study of blood T cell repertoires in COVID-19. The overall study: Donors in the United States, Italy and Spain gave samples during acute or convalescent COVID-19. In each case, the material was cDNA or gDNA derived from T cells, B-cell-depleted T cells, or PBMCs.

In germline, CDR1 is MNHNY, CDR2 SVGAGI (reference sequence). This CDR3 is 14 amino acids long. Trimming cost V 7 bases and J 1 base, with 12 bases left between them. In the authors' workflow: Amplification of reference gene primers provided the estimated nucleated cell counts. Profiling relied on immunoSEQ multiplex PCR, and the TCRdb table lists in-frame clones only, not all of them. Clonal size and the V and J genes are those of that table, whereas D and trimming came from the DNA. The sample carries about 33,000 clones, roughly 85% recorded once. The sample comprised peripheral blood. This TCR came from a man between 60 and 70 years old with active COVID-19. V and J are TRBV6-6 and TRBJ2-3, with D possibly being TRBD2 (6 bases). In nucleotides, the CDR3 is TGTGCCAGCAACTTACGGAGGGGCACAGATACGCAGTATTTT. Its protein is CASNLRRGTDTQYF.